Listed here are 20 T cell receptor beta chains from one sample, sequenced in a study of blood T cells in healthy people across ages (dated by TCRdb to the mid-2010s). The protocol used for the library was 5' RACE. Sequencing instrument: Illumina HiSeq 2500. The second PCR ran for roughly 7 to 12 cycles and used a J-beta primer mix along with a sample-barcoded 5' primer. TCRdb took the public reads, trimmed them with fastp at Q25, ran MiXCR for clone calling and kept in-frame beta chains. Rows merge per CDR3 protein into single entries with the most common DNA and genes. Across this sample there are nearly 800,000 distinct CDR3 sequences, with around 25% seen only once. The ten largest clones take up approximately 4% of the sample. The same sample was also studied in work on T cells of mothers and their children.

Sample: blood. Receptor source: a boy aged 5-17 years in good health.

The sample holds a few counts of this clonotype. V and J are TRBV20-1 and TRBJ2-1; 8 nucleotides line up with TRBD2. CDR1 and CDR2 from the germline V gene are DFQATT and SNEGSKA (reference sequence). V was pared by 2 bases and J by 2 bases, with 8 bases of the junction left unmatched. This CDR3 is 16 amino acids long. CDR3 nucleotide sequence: TGCAGTGCTAGATCCCCCGGGACTAGGGCCTACAATGAGCAGTTCTTC. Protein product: CSARSPGTRAYNEQFF.

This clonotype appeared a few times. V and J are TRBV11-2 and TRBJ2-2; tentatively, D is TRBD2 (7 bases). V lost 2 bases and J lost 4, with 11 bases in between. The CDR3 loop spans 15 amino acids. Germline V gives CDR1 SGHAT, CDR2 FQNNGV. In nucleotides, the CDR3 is TGTGCCAGCAGCTTAATGGGGGGGCCCACCGGGGAGCTGTTTTTT. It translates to CASSLMGGPTGELFF. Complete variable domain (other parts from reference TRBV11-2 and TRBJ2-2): EAGVAQSPRYKIIEKRQSVAFWCNPISGHATLYWYQQILGQGPKLLIQFQNNGVVDDSQLPKDRFSAERLKGVDSTLKIQPAKLEDSAVYLCASSLMGGPTGELFFGEGSRLTVL.

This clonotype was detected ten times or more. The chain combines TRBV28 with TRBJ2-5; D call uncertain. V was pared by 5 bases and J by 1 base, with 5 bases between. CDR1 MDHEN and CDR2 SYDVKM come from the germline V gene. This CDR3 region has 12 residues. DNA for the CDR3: TGTGCCAGCAGTGGCGGCCAAGAGACCCAGTACTTC. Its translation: CASSGGQETQYF.

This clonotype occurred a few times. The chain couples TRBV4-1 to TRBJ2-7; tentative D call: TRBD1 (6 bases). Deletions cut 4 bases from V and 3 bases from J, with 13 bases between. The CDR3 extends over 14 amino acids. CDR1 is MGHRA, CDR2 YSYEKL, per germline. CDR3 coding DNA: TGCGCCAGCAGCCTATCTTCACAGGGCTACGAGCAGTACTTC. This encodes CASSLSSQGYEQYF.

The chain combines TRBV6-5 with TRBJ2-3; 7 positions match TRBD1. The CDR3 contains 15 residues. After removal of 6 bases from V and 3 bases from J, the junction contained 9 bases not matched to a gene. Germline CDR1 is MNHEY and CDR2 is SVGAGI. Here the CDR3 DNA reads TGTGCCAGCAGCCGAGCAGGGGGTGTGACAGATACGCAGTATTTT. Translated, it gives CASSRAGGVTDTQYF.

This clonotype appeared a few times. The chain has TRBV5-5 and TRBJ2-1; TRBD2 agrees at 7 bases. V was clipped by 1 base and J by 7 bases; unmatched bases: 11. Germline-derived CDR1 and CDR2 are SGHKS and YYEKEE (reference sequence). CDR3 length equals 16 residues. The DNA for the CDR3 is TGTGCCAGCAGCTTGAGGACGGGGCGGGAGATAAATGAGCAGTTCTTC. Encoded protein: CASSLRTGREINEQFF.

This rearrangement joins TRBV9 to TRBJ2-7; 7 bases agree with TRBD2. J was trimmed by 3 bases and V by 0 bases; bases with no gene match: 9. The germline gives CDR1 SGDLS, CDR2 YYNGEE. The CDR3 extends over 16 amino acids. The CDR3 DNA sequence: TGTGCCAGCAGCGTAGTCGCGGGGGACCATCTCTACGAGCAGTACTTC. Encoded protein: CASSVVAGDHLYEQYF.

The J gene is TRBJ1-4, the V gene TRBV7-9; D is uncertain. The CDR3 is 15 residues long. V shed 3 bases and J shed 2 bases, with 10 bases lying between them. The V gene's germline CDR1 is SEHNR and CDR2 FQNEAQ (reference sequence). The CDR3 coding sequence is TGTGCCAGCAGCTTGGAGACGGTGACTAATGAAAAACTGTTTTTT. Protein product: CASSLETVTNEKLFF.

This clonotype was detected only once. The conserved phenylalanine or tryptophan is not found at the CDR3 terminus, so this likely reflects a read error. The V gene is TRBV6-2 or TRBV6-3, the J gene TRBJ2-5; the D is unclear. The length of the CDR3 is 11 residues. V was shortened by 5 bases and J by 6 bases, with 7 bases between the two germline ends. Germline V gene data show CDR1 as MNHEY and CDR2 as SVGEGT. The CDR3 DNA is TGTGCCAGCAGTATGCTCCAGACCCAGTACTCC. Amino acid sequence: CASSMLQTQYS.

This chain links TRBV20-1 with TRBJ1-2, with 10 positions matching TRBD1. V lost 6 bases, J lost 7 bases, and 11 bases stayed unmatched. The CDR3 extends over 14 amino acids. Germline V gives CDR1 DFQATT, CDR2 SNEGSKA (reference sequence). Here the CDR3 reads CSAHPDRGLGGYTF. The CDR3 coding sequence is TGCAGTGCCCACCCTGACAGGGGGCTGGGTGGCTACACCTTC.

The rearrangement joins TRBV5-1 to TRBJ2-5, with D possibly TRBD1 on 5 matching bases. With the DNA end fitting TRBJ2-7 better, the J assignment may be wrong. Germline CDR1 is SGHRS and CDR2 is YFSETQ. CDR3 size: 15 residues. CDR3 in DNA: TGCGCCAGCAGCCCAGGGTGGGGTTCAACCTACGAGCAGTACTTC. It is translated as CASSPGWGSTYEQYF.

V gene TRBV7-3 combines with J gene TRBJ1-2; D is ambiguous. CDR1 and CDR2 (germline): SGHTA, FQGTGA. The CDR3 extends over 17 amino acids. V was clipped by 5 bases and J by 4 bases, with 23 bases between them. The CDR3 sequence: CASSPSDRTESFYGYTF. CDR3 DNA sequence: TGTGCCAGCAGCCCCAGTGATAGGACCGAGAGTTTCTATGGCTACACCTTC.

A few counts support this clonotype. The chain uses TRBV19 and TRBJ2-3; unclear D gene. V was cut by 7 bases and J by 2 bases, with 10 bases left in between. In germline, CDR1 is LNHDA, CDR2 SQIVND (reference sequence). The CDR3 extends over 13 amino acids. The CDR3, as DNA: TGTGCCAGTACCGTCGAGTCCACAGATACGCAGTATTTT. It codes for CASTVESTDTQYF.

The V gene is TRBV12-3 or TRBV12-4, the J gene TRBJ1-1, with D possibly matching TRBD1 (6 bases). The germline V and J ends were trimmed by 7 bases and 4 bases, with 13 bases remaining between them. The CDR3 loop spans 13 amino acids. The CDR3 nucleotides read TGTGCCAGCAACCCGGACAGCCGCACTGAAGCTTTCTTT. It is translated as CASNPDSRTEAFF.

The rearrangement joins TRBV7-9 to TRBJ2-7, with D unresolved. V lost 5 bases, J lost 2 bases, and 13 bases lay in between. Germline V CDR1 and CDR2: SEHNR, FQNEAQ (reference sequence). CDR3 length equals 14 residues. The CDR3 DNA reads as TGTGCCAGCAGCCCCGGCAGGCGACCCTACGAGCAGTACTTC. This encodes CASSPGRRPYEQYF.

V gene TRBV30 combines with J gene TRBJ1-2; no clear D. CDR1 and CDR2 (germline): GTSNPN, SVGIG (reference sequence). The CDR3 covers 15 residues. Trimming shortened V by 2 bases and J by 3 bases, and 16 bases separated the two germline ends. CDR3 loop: CAWSSPSGGYYGYTF. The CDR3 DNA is TGTGCCTGGAGTTCCCCCTCGGGTGGTTACTATGGCTACACCTTC.

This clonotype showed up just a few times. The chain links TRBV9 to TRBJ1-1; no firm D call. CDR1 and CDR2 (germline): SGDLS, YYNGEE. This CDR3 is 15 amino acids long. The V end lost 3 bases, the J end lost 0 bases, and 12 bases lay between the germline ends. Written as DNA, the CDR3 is TGTGCCAGCAGCGCCTTCGACTCCCTGAACACTGAAGCTTTCTTT. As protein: CASSAFDSLNTEAFF.

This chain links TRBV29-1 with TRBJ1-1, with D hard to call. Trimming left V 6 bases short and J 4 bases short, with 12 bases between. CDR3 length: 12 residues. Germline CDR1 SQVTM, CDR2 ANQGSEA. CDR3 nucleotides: TGCAGCGTAGGCGGAGGGATCACTGAAGCTTTCTTT. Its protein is CSVGGGITEAFF.

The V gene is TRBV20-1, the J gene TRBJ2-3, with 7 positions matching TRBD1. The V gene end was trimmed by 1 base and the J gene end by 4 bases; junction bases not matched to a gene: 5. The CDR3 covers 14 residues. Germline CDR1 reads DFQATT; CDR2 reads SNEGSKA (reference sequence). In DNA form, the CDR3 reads TGCAGTGCTAGAGGCGCGAGGGGGCCAGATACGCAGTATTTT. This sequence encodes CSARGARGPDTQYF.

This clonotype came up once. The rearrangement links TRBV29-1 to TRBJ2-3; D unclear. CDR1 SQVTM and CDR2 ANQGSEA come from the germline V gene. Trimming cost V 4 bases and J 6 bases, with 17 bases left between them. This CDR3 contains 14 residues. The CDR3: CSVGTLNPGDTQYF. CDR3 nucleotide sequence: TGCAGCGTTGGAACACTGAATCCTGGCGATACGCAGTATTTT.